Detailed here is one T cell receptor beta chain. Authors' methods: It was from reference gene primer amplification that nucleated cell counts were estimated. This table comes from immunoSEQ multiplex PCR, and its TCRdb copy is limited to in-frame clones, with some not included. The V and J calls and clone size were taken over from that table, and D and trimming were inferred from the DNA. The table shows about 130,000 clones, with around 87% occurring only once. This sample is part of a study of blood T cell repertoires in COVID-19. Study-level information: There were acute and convalescent COVID-19 samples, and they came from the United States, Italy and Spain. Nucleic acid was either cDNA or gDNA, and it came from T cells, B-cell-depleted T cells, or PBMCs.

Germline V gene lookup returns CDR1 MNHEY and CDR2 SMNVEV (reference sequence). The CDR3 consists of 17 residues. V trimming: 5 bases; J trimming: 0 bases; junction bases outside the gene matches: 7. Sequences were obtained from peripheral blood. This TCR was recovered from a woman aged 60-70 years with acute or convalescent COVID-19. The rearrangement uses TRBV27 and TRBJ2-6; 7 bases agree with TRBD1. The CDR3 DNA is TGTGCCAGCAGTCCGGGACAGTATCGCTCTGGGGCCAACGTCCTGACTTTC. Protein: CASSPGQYRSGANVLTF.